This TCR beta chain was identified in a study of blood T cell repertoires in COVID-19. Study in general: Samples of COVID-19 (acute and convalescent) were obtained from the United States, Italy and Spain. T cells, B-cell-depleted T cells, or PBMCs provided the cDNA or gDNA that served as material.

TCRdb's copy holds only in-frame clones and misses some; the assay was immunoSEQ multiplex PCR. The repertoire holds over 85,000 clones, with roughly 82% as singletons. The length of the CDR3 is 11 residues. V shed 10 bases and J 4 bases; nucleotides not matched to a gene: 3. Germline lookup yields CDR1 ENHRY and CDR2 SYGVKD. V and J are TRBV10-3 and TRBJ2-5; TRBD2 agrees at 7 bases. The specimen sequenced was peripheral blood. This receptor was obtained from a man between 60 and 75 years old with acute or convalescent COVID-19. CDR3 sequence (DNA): TGTGCCACCCGACTAGCAGAGACCCAGTACTTC. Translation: CATRLAETQYF.